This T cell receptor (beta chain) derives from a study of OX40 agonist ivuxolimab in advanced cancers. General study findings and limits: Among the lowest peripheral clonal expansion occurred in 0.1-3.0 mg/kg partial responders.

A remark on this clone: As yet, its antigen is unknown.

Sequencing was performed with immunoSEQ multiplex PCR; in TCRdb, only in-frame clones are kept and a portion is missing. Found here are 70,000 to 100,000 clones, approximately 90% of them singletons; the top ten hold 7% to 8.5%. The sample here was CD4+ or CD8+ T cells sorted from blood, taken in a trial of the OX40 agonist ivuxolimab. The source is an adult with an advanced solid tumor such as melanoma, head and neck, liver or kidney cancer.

The CDR3, as DNA: TGTGCCAGCAGCTTAAACCTCCCTGCTAGTGCTGCCAAGACCCAGTACTTC. Residues: CASSLNLPASAAKTQYF. The gene calls are TRBV7-8 and TRBJ2-5, with D hard to call. The V gene's germline CDR1 is SGHVS and CDR2 FQNEAQ. Trimming removed 2 bases from V and 6 bases from J, with 22 bases in between. The CDR3 covers 17 residues.